The clone carrying this T cell receptor beta chain is judged medium-sized. Antigen specificity is unknown. The time point here: cycle 4 day 1 (C4D1), after more than five weeks of nivolumab. Every patient experienced relapse after autologous stem cell transplantation, and brentuximab vedotin exposure varied. Magnetic negative selection of thawed PBMCs was the method by which CD4+ T cells were purified. This entry comes from a study of PD-1 blockade in classical Hodgkin lymphoma. Background on the study: Nivolumab was given intravenously to patients at 3 mg/kg every 2 weeks. Study-level results: Newly diagnosed patients had diversity similar to the baseline diversity of complete responders. TCR diversity in CD4+, not CD8+, cells rose significantly by C4D1.

Data came from immunoSEQ multiplex PCR; TCRdb stores just in-frame clones and leaves some out. This table holds tens of thousands of clones, around three quarters found once. This CDR3 has 14 amino acids. Germline V gene sequence: CDR1 KGHSH, CDR2 LQKENI. V lost 5 bases to trimming and J lost 6 bases, with 14 bases between them. The starting material was CD4+ T cells from blood, obtained before the fourth cycle of nivolumab. The rearrangement links TRBV18 to TRBJ1-5, with D maybe TRBD1 (6 bases). This clonotype was obtained from a human donor with classical Hodgkin lymphoma. CDR3 protein: CASSKGGSGQPQHF. The CDR3 region has the DNA TGTGCCAGCTCAAAGGGGGGATCTGGTCAGCCCCAGCATTTT.